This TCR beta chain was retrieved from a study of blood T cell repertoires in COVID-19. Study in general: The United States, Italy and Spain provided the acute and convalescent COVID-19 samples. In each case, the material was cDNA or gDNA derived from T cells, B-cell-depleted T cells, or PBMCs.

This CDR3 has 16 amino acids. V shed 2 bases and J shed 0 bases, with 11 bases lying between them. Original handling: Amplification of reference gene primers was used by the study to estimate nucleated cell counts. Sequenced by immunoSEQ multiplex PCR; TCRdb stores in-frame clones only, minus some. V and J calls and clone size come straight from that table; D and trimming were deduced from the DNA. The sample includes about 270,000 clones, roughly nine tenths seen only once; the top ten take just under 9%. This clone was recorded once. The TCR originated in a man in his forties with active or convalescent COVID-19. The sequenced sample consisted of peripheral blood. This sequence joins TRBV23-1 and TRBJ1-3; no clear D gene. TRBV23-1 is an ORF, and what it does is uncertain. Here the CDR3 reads CASSQGHPSSGNTIYF. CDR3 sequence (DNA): TGCGCCAGCAGTCAAGGGCACCCGAGCTCTGGAAACACCATATATTTT.